Detailed here is one TCR beta chain. Its antigen is still unknown. The junction departs from the called germline gene at one end, perhaps through a read error. The CDR3 totals 11 residues. The germline CDR1 and CDR2 sequences are MNHNS and SASEGT. The sample belongs to a study of cytomegalovirus exposure and HLA in healthy donors. PCR amplification relied on 60 Vbeta primers (plus 13 Jbeta primers). Repertoires were generated with immunoSEQ multiplex PCR, while TCRdb's copy carries only in-frame clones and drops some. The table shows about 170,000 clones, with roughly 70% occurring only once. Study-wide findings and caveats: Later analysis suggested most CMV-associated TCR beta chains were HLA-restricted. Later analysis reportedly placed an Asian-associated ancestry cluster below the roughly 690-donor mean in N-insertions.

The source material was PBMCs. The rearrangement joins TRBV6-1 to TRBJ2-1; 8 nucleotides agree with TRBD2. The receptor comes from a woman between 18 and 29 years old in good health and CMV-seropositive. CDR3 DNA sequence: TGTGCCAGCAGCGTCGGGACTAGAGGAGTCTTC. This codes for CASSVGTRGVF.